This T cell receptor beta chain was observed in a study of blood T cell repertoires in COVID-19. Using immunoSEQ multiplex PCR, the repertoire was profiled, and TCRdb retains in-frame clones only, with some absent. The table lists 200,000 to 300,000 clones, approximately 88% of them singletons, with roughly 2.4% in the top ten. The germline V gene encodes CDR1 LNHDA and CDR2 SQIVND (reference sequence). This CDR3 has 12 residues. With 4 bases removed from V and 7 bases from J, the gap between germline ends came to 8 bases. The TCR comes from a middle-aged woman with acute COVID-19. This chain uses TRBV19 with TRBJ1-5; no reliable D call. Material for sequencing was PBMCs or T cells enriched from blood (not recorded which). The chain's CDR3 is CASSKSYQPQHF. The DNA of the CDR3 is TGTGCCAGTAGTAAGAGTTACCAGCCCCAGCATTTT.